Below are 20 T cell receptor beta chains sequenced from a single sample in a study of blood T cell repertoires in COVID-19. Produced via immunoSEQ multiplex PCR; TCRdb's table is partial and in-frame only. Here the sample spans roughly 180,000 clones, roughly 87% being singletons. Material for sequencing was PBMCs or T cells enriched from blood (not recorded which). All receptors come from a woman under 40 who had recovered from COVID-19.

The CDR3 nucleotides read TGCAGCGTGAGGGAGGGAGACACTGAAGCTTTCTTT. It is translated as CSVREGDTEAFF. The chain carries TRBV29-1 and TRBJ1-1; the D is unclear. V lost 6 bases and J 3 bases, leaving 11 bases between the germline ends. The germline CDR1 and CDR2 sequences are SQVTM and ANQGSEA. The CDR3 spans 12 residues. Full variable domain (remainder filled in from reference TRBV29-1 and TRBJ1-1): SAVISQKPSRDICQRGTSLTIQCQVDSQVTMMFWYRQQPGQSLTLIATANQGSEATYESGFVIDKFPISRPNLTFSTLTVSNMSPEDSSIYLCSVREGDTEAFFGQGTRLTVV.

The V call is TRBV7-2, the J call TRBJ1-2, with unresolved D. Trimming removed 1 base at V and 4 bases at J, with 16 bases between. Germline-derived CDR1 and CDR2 are SGHTA and FQGNSA. The CDR3 runs to 16 residues. The CDR3 DNA is TGTGCCAGCAGCTTAGGCGGTTCCTTGACTGTCTATGGCTACACCTTC. It translates to CASSLGGSLTVYGYTF.

This rearrangement joins TRBV7-9 to TRBJ1-2; D is uncertain. Trimming removed 4 bases from V and 1 base from J, with 7 bases in between. The CDR3 loop spans 13 amino acids. The germline CDR1 and CDR2 sequences are SEHNR and FQNEAQ (reference sequence). DNA of the CDR3: TGTGCCAGCAGCTCGTCTCTTAACTATGGCTACACCTTC. It translates to CASSSSLNYGYTF.

The chain combines TRBV10-1 with TRBJ1-6, with 7 bases lining up with TRBD1. V trimming: 0 bases; J trimming: 7 bases; junction bases outside the gene matches: 6. The length of the CDR3 is 16 residues. The germline CDR1 and CDR2 sequences are WNHNN and SYGVQD (reference sequence). The CDR3 bases are TGCGCCAGCAGTGAGTCGGTGGGACAGCCAAATTCACCCCTCCACTTT. This gives the protein CASSESVGQPNSPLHF.

The V and J genes are TRBV20-1 and TRBJ1-2; a weak D match, TRBD1 (5 bases). The CDR3 contains 14 residues. Trimming shortened V by 3 bases and J by 4 bases, and 15 bases separated the two germline ends. CDR1 and CDR2 (germline): DFQATT, SNEGSKA (reference sequence). The CDR3 spells CSASRQGDSYGYTF. The DNA of the CDR3 is TGCAGTGCTAGTAGGCAGGGTGATTCCTATGGCTACACCTTC.

V and J are TRBV24-1 and TRBJ1-2; unclear D gene. The CDR3 consists of 9 residues. From germline, CDR1 is KGHDR and CDR2 SFDVKD. V gave up 12 bases and J gave up 7 bases, with 8 bases separating them. This CDR3 reads CAAAGGYTF. The CDR3 region has the DNA TGTGCCGCTGCAGGTGGCTACACCTTC.

A few counts support this clone. The V call is TRBV28, the J call TRBJ1-5; D call uncertain. The CDR3 has 14 amino acids. The V gene's germline CDR1 is MDHEN and CDR2 SYDVKM. V lost 3 bases to trimming and J lost 2 bases, with 8 bases between them. In DNA form, the CDR3 reads TGTGCCAGCAGTTTTAATGGAGGCAATCAGCCCCAGCATTTT. It specifies CASSFNGGNQPQHF.

V is TRBV11-2 and J is TRBJ1-1; D uncertain. Germline-derived CDR1 and CDR2 are SGHAT and FQNNGV. V was trimmed by 1 base and J by 3 bases, leaving 12 bases between them. This CDR3 contains 15 residues. This CDR3 is CASSLVPLGDTEAFF. CDR3 in DNA: TGTGCCAGCAGCTTAGTCCCCCTCGGAGACACTGAAGCTTTCTTT.

The rearrangement joins TRBV4-1 to TRBJ1-2; 8 positions agree with TRBD1. Germline CDR1 MGHRA, CDR2 YSYEKL. CDR3 length: 18 amino acids. V dropped 1 base and J dropped 2; count of bases not matched to a gene: 12. As DNA, the CDR3 is TGCGCCAGCAGCCAAGGAATTCGACAGGGGATTGCGAACTATGGCTACACCTTC. This translates into CASSQGIRQGIANYGYTF.

This chain uses TRBV3-1 (or the pseudogene TRBV3-2) with TRBJ2-2; 16 positions match TRBD2. There are 17 residues in the CDR3. Germline CDR1 reads LGHDT; CDR2 reads YNNKEL (reference sequence). V shed 7 bases and J 6 bases; nucleotides not matched to a gene: 8. CDR3 nucleotide sequence: TGTGCCAGCATCCTAACGGGACTAGCGGGAGGGGCCGGGGAGCTGTTTTTT. It yields the protein CASILTGLAGGAGELFF.

This chain links TRBV19 with TRBJ1-6; 9 nucleotides line up with TRBD1. After removal of 5 bases from V and 6 bases from J, the junction contained 5 bases not matched to a gene. The CDR3 sequence is 15 residues long. Per germline, CDR1 LNHDA and CDR2 SQIVND (reference sequence). The CDR3: CASSGQTGGNSPLHF. The DNA for the CDR3 is TGTGCCAGTAGTGGGCAGACAGGGGGTAATTCACCCCTCCACTTT.

J is TRBJ2-2 and V is TRBV28, with TRBD1 as a possible D gene (5 bases). The V end lost 3 bases, the J end lost 9 bases, and 8 bases lay between the germline ends. Germline V gene data show CDR1 as MDHEN and CDR2 as SYDVKM. The CDR3 consists of 12 residues. The CDR3: CASSFWGRELFF. The CDR3 nucleotides are TGTGCCAGCAGTTTCTGGGGCAGGGAGCTGTTTTTT.

The chain is built from TRBV10-3 and TRBJ1-6, with 9 bases identical to TRBD1. The J segment lost 8 bases and the V segment lost 7 bases, leaving 9 bases of the junction unmatched. This CDR3 is 15 amino acids long. CDR1 ENHRY and CDR2 SYGVKD come from the germline V gene. The CDR3 nucleotides read TGTGCCATCACCGAGGAGGACAGGGGAGATTCACCCCTCCACTTT. The encoded protein is CAITEEDRGDSPLHF.

As to this clone: At one boundary the junction diverges from the germline segment, which might be a read error. V and J are TRBV11-2 and TRBJ1-2; D gene unclear. The CDR3 consists of 13 residues. The germline V gene has CDR1 SGHAT and CDR2 FQNNGV. The CDR3 DNA reads as TGTGCCAGCAGTTTAGCTGTACTTGGTGGCTACACCTTC. This translates into CASSLAVLGGYTF.

CDR3 protein: CATSDEGYQETQYF. The CDR3 nucleotides read TGTGCCACCAGTGATGAGGGATACCAAGAGACCCAGTACTTC. This rearrangement joins TRBV24-1 to TRBJ2-5, with a weak D call TRBD2 (5 bases). This CDR3 is built from 14 residues. Looked up from germline, CDR1 is KGHDR and CDR2 is SFDVKD. The V end was cut by 3 bases, the J end by 0 bases, with 7 bases between.

This clone has a handful of counts. The chain couples TRBV12-5 to TRBJ1-5; D unclear. The V gene lost 7 bases and the J gene lost 9 bases, with 19 bases spanning the gap. Germline assignment: CDR1 LGHNT and CDR2 FRNRAP. There are 14 residues in the CDR3. The CDR3, as DNA: TGTGCTAGTGCCGATGGACGGGAGTTGGGGCCCCAGCATTTT. Translation gives CASADGRELGPQHF.

The chain has TRBV7-9 and TRBJ2-1, with 8 nucleotides matching TRBD2. Germline V gives CDR1 SEHNR, CDR2 FQNEAQ (reference sequence). After removal of 5 bases from V and 0 bases from J, the junction contained 6 bases not matched to a gene. The CDR3 covers 16 residues. The CDR3 loop reads CASSPLAGGSYNEQFF. CDR3 DNA: TGTGCCAGCAGCCCGTTGGCGGGAGGCTCCTACAATGAGCAGTTCTTC.

V is TRBV7-2 and J is TRBJ1-1; D not resolved. V was clipped by 10 bases and J by 0 bases, with 12 bases between them. Looked up from germline, CDR1 is SGHTA and CDR2 is FQGNSA. This CDR3 contains 13 residues. DNA of the CDR3: TGTGCCATCTCATTAGAGGTGAACACTGAAGCTTTCTTT. Translated: CAISLEVNTEAFF.

This chain links TRBV6-5 with TRBJ1-2, with D perhaps TRBD1 (5 bases). V lost 6 bases and J lost 2, with 10 bases in between. The CDR3 runs 13 residues. Germline lookup yields CDR1 MNHEY and CDR2 SVGAGI. DNA of the CDR3: TGTGCCAGCAGGAAGACAGCAAACTATGGCTACACCTTC. Translation: CASRKTANYGYTF.

The chain carries TRBV7-9 and TRBJ1-2; D gene uncertain. From germline, CDR1 is SEHNR and CDR2 FQNEAQ (reference sequence). Deletions cut 5 bases from V and 0 bases from J, with 13 bases between. This CDR3 region has 15 residues. Here the CDR3 DNA reads TGTGCCAGCAGCCCTATGGAGGGCTCTAACTATGGCTACACCTTC. Translated: CASSPMEGSNYGYTF.